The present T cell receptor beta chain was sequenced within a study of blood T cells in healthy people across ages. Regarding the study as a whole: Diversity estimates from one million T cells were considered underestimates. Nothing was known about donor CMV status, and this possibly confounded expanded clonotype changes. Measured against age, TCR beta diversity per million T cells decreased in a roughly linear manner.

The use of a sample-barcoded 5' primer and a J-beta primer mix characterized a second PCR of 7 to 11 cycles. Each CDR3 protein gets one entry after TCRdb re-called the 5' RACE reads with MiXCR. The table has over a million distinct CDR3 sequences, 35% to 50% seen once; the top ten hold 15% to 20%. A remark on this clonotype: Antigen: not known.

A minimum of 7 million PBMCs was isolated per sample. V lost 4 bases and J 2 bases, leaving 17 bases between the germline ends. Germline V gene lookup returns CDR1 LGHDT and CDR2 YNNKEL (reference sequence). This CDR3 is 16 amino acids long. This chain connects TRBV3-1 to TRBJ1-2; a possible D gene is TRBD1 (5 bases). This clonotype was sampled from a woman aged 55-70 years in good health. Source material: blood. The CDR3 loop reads CASSLDGTLPNYGYTF. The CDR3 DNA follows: TGTGCCAGCAGCCTGGACGGGACTTTACCAAACTATGGCTACACCTTC.